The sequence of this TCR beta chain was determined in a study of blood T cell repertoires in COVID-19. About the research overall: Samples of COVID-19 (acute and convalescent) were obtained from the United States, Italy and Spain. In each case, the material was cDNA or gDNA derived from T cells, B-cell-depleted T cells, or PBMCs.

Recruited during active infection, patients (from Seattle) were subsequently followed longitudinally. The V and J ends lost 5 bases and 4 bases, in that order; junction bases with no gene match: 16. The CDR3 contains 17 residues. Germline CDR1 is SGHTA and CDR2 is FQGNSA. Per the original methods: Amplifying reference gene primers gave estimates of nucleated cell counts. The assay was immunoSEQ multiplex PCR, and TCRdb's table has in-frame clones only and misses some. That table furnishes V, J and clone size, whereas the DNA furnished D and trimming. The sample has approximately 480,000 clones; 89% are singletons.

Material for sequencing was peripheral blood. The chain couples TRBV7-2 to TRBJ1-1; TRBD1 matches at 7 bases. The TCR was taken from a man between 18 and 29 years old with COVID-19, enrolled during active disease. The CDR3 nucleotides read TGTGCCAGCAGCCATGGAGGGGGCGTGAGTGTGGGCACTGAAGCTTTCTTT. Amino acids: CASSHGGGVSVGTEAFF. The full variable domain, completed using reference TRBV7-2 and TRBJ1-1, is GAGVSQSPSNKVTEKGKDVELRCDPISGHTALYWYRQSLGQGLEFLIYFQGNSAPDKSGLPSDRFSAERTGGSVSTLTIQRTQQEDSAVYLCASSHGGGVSVGTEAFFGQGTRLTVV.